The subject of this entry is one T cell receptor (beta chain). Its antigen is not identified. This record belongs to a study of cytomegalovirus exposure and HLA in healthy donors. Trimming cost V 3 bases and J 5 bases; bases outside gene matches: 10. The CDR3 extends over 16 amino acids. Germline CDR1 reads SGDLS; CDR2 reads YYNGEE. Study-level points and caveats: Most subjects' HLA-A and HLA-B alleles were reportedly predicted from TCR beta sequences.

The PCR employed 60 Vbeta primers together with 13 Jbeta primers. Measured with immunoSEQ multiplex PCR; TCRdb has only the in-frame clones, and not every one. This sample has 130,000 or so clones, with around 8.5% found just once. The clonotype comes from a man aged 35 to 55 in good health and CMV-seronegative. The chain combines TRBV9 with TRBJ2-3, with 9 positions matching TRBD1. The sequencing input was PBMCs. The CDR3 sequence: CASSARTGVVGDTQYF. CDR3 sequence (DNA): TGTGCCAGCAGCGCCCGGACAGGGGTGGTCGGAGATACGCAGTATTTT.